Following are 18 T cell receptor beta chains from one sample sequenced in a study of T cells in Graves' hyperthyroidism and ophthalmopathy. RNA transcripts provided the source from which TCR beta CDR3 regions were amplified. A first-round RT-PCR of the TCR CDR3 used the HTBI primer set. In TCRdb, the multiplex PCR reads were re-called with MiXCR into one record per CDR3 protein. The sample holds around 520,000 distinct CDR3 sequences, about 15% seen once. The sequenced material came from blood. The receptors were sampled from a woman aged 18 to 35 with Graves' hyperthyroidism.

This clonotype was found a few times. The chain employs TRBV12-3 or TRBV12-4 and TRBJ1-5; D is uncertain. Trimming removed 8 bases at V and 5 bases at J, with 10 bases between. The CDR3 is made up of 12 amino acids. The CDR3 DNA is TGTGCCAGCGTAAAGGGTGATCAGCCCCAGCATTTT. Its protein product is CASVKGDQPQHF.

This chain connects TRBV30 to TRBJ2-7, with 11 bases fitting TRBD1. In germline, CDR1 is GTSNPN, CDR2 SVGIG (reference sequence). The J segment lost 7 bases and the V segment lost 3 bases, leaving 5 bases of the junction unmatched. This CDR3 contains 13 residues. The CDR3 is CAWSGQGAGEQYF. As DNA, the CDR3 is TGTGCCTGGAGCGGACAGGGGGCGGGGGAGCAGTACTTC.

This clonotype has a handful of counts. The CDR3 protein is CASSQEGRSGLTDTQYF. For the CDR3, the DNA is TGTGCCAGCAGCCAAGAGGGGCGTAGCGGACTCACAGATACGCAGTATTTT. The rearrangement uses TRBV4-2 and TRBJ2-3; D might be TRBD2 (6 bases). This CDR3 spans 17 amino acids. Germline V lookup: CDR1 LGHNA, CDR2 YNFKEQ. Trimming cost V 0 bases and J 2 bases, with 15 bases left between them.

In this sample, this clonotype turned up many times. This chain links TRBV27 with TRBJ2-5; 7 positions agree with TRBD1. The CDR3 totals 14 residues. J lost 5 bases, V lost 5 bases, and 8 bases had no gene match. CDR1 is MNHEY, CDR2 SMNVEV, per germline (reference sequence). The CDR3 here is CASSKRTGVETQYF. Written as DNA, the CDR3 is TGTGCCAGCAGTAAAAGAACAGGGGTTGAGACCCAGTACTTC.

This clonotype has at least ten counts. CDR3 DNA: TGTGCCAGTAGTATCTTGGACGACTATGGCTACACCTTC. This codes for CASSILDDYGYTF. The chain employs TRBV19 and TRBJ1-2; no reliable D call. The V gene lost 3 bases and the J gene lost 3 bases, with 8 bases spanning the gap. The germline CDR1 and CDR2 sequences are LNHDA and SQIVND (reference sequence). The CDR3 totals 13 residues.

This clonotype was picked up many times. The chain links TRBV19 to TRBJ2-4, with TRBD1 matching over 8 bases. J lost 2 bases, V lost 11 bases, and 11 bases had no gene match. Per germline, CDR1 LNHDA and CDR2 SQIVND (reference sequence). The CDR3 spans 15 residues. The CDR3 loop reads CAAKRGDRTKNIQYF. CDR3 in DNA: TGTGCCGCGAAAAGGGGGGACAGGACCAAAAACATTCAGTACTTC.

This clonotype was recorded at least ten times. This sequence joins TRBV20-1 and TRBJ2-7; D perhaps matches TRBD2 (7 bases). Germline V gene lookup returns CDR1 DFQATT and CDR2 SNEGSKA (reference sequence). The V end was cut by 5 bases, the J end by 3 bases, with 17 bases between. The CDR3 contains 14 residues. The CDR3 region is CSAQKGEGRYEQYF. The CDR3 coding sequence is TGCAGTGCTCAGAAGGGGGAGGGGCGCTACGAGCAGTACTTC.

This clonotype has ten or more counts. CDR3 protein: CASSLVYLAAGEAFF. The CDR3 nucleotides read TGTGCCAGCAGCTTGGTTTACTTGGCAGCCGGAGAAGCTTTCTTT. V is TRBV5-5 and J is TRBJ1-1; D remains ambiguous. V lost 0 bases, J lost 8 bases, and 17 bases lay in between. Germline CDR1 is SGHKS and CDR2 is YYEKEE (reference sequence). This CDR3 spans 15 amino acids.

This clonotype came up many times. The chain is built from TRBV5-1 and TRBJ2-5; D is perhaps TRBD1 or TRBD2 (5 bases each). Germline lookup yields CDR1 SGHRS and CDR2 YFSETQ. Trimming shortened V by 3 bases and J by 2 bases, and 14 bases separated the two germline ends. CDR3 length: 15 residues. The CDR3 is CASSWGMVWQETQYF. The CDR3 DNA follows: TGCGCCAGCAGCTGGGGGATGGTGTGGCAAGAGACCCAGTACTTC.

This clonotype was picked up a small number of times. The CDR3 DNA sequence: TGTGCCACCAGTGCCGGACGACGGACAGATACGCAGTATTTT. The encoded protein is CATSAGRRTDTQYF. The V and J genes are TRBV24-1 and TRBJ2-3; the D is unclear. Trimming left V 5 bases short and J 3 bases short, with 11 bases between. Germline V gene sequence: CDR1 KGHDR, CDR2 SFDVKD. CDR3 length: 14 amino acids.

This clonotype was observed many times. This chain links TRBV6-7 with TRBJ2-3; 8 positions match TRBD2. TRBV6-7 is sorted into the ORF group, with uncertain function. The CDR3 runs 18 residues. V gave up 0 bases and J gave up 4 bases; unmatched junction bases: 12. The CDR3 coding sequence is TGTGCCAGCAGTTACTCTCAAAACAGCGGGAGAGTCTCAGATACGCAGTATTTT. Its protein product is CASSYSQNSGRVSDTQYF.

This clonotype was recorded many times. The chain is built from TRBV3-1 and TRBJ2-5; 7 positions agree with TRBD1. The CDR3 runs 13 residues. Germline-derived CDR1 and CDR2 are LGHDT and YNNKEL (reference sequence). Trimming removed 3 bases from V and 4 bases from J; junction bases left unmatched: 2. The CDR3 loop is CASSQRDRETQYF. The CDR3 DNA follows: TGTGCCAGCAGCCAGAGGGACAGAGAGACCCAGTACTTC.

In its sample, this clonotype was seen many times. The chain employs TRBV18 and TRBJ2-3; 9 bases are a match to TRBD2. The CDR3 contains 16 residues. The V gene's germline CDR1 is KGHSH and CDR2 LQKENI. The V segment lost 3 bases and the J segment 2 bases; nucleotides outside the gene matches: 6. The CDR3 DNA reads TGTGCCAGCTCACCTCCGGGCGGGAGGGCCACAGATACGCAGTATTTT. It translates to CASSPPGGRATDTQYF.

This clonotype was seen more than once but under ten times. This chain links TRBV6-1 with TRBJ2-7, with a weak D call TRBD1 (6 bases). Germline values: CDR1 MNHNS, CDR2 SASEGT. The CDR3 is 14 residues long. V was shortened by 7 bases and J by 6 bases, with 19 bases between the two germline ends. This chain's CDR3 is CASTWLGAPSEQYF. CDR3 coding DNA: TGTGCCAGCACCTGGCTGGGGGCACCGTCCGAGCAGTACTTC.

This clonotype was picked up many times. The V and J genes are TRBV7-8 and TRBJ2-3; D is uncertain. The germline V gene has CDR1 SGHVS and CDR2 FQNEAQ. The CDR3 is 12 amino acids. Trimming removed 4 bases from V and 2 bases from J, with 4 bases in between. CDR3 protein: CASSSNTDTQYF. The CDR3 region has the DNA TGTGCCAGCAGCTCAAACACAGATACGCAGTATTTT. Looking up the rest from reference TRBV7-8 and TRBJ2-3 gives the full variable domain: GAGVSQSPRYKVAKRGQDVALRCDPISGHVSLFWYQQALGQGPEFLTYFQNEAQLDKSGLPSDRFFAERPEGSVSTLKIQRTQQEDSAVYLCASSSNTDTQYFGPGTRLTVL.

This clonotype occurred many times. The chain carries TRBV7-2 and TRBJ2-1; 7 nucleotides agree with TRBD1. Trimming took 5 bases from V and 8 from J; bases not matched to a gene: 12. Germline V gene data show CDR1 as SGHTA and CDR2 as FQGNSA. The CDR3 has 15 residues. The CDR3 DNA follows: TGTGCCAGCAGCCAAAGACAGGGCGGTATAGATGAGCAGTTCTTC. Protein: CASSQRQGGIDEQFF.

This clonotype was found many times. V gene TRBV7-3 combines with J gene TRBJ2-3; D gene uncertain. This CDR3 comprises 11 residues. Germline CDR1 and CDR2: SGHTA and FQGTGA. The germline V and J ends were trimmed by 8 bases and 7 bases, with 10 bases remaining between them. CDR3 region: CASSTGYTQYF. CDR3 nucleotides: TGTGCCAGCTCCACTGGATATACGCAGTATTTT.

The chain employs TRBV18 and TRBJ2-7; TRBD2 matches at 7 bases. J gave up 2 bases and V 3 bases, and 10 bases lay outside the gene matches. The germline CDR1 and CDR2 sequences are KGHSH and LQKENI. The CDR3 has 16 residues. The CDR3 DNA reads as TGTGCCAGCTCACCGCAAGGGACTACTCCTGCCTACGAGCAGTACTTC. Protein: CASSPQGTTPAYEQYF.